Presented here are 4 T cell receptor beta chains from one specimen sequenced in a study of blood T cell repertoires in COVID-19. Some clones are missing from TCRdb's copy, which holds only in-frame ones; the method was immunoSEQ multiplex PCR. In the table there are 650,000 to 800,000 clones, 70% to 90% of which are singletons. The specimen was peripheral blood. Every receptor here comes from a woman aged 18-30 years with acute or convalescent COVID-19.

V and J are TRBV2 and TRBJ1-1; 7 bases match TRBD1. Germline CDR1 SNHLY, CDR2 FYNNEI. The CDR3 is 15 residues long. Trimming cost V 6 bases and J 1 base; bases outside gene matches: 8. The CDR3 region is CASSLEGQTNTEAFF. Here the CDR3 DNA reads TGTGCCAGCAGCCTCGAGGGACAGACGAACACTGAAGCTTTCTTT. The variable domain in full, completed from reference TRBV2 and TRBJ1-1, reads EPEVTQTPSHQVTQMGQEVILRCVPISNHLYFYWYRQILGQKVEFLVSFYNNEISEKSEIFDDQFSVERPDGSNFTLKIRSTKLEDSAMYFCASSLEGQTNTEAFFGQGTRLTVV.

This chain connects TRBV5-6 to TRBJ2-1; a possible D gene is TRBD2 (6 bases). V was cut by 1 base and J by 8 bases, with 22 bases left in between. The CDR3 extends over 17 amino acids. Per the germline V gene, CDR1 is SGHDT and CDR2 is YYEEEE. CDR3 region: CASSLSPAGMTGDEQFF. The CDR3 DNA reads TGTGCCAGCAGCTTGAGTCCGGCGGGGATGACCGGGGATGAGCAGTTCTTC.

The chain has TRBV7-9 and TRBJ2-7; possibly TRBD2 for D (5 bases). CDR3 size: 17 residues. The germline CDR1 and CDR2 sequences are SEHNR and FQNEAQ (reference sequence). V was clipped by 3 bases and J by 5 bases, with 23 bases between them. The CDR3 DNA sequence: TGTGCCAGCAGCTTTCGGGGAAAAACTCCTCTCTTCGACGAGCAGTACTTC. Translation: CASSFRGKTPLFDEQYF. Complete variable domain (other parts from reference TRBV7-9 and TRBJ2-7): DTGVSQNPRHKITKRGQNVTFRCDPISEHNRLYWYRQTLGQGPEFLTYFQNEAQLEKSRLLSDRFSAERPKGSFSTLEIQRTEQGDSAMYLCASSFRGKTPLFDEQYFGPGTRLTVT.

The chain combines TRBV12-5 with TRBJ1-4; 8 nucleotides match TRBD1. In germline, CDR1 is LGHNT, CDR2 FRNRAP. Losses at the gene ends were 4 bases for V and 3 bases for J; bases not matched to a gene: 10. The length of the CDR3 is 17 residues. CDR3 residues: CASGSTTGGRANEKLFF. CDR3 nucleotides: TGTGCTAGTGGTTCGACCACAGGGGGTCGGGCTAATGAAAAACTGTTTTTT.